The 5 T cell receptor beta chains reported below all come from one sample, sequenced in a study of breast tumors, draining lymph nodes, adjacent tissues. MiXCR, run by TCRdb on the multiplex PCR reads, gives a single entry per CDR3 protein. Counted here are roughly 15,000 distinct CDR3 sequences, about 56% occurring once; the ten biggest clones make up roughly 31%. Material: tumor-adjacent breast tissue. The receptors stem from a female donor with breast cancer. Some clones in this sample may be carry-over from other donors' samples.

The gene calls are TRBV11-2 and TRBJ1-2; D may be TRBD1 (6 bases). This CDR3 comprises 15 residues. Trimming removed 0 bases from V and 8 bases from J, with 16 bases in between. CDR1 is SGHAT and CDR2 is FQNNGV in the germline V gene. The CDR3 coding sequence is TGTGCCAGCAGCTTAGAAGGGGGACGTAAGCGCGGCTACACCTTC. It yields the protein CASSLEGGRKRGYTF.

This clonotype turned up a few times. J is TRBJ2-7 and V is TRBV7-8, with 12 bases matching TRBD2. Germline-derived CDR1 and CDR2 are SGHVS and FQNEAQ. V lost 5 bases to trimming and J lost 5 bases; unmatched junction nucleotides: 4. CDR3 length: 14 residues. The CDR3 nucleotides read TGTGCCAGCAGCCGAAGGACTAGCGGGAACGAGCAGTACTTC. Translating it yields CASSRRTSGNEQYF.

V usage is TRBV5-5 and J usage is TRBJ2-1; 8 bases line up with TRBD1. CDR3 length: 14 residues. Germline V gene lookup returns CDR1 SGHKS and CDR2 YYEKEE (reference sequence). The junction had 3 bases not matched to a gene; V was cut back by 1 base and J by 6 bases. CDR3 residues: CASSLTGGGNEQFF. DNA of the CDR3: TGTGCCAGCAGCTTGACAGGGGGAGGCAATGAGCAGTTCTTC.

The CDR3 coding sequence is TGTGCCAGCAGCTTAGGGTTGCGGCCCCGGGAGACCCAGTACTTC. This translates into CASSLGLRPRETQYF. The chain has TRBV7-2 and TRBJ2-5; no definite D call. This CDR3 contains 15 residues. The germline CDR1 and CDR2 sequences are SGHTA and FQGNSA. Between the trimmed V and J ends, which lost 1 base and 5 bases, there was a span of 14 bases.

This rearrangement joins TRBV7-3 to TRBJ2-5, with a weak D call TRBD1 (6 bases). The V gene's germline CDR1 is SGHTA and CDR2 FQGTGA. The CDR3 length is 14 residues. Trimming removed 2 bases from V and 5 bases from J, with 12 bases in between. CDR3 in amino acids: CASSLQGNAETQYF. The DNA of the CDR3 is TGTGCCAGCAGCTTACAGGGGAATGCCGAGACCCAGTACTTC.